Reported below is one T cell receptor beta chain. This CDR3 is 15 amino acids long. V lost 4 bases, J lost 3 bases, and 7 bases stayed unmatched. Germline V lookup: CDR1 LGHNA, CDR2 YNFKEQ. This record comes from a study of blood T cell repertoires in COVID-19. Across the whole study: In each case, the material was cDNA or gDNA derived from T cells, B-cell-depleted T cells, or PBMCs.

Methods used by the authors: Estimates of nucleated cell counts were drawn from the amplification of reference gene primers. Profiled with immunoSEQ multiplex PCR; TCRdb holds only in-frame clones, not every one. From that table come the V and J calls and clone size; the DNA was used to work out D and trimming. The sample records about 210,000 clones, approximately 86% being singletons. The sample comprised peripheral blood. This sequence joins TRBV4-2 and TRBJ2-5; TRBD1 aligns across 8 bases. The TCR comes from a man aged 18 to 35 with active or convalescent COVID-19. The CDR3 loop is CASSLGQGAKETQYF. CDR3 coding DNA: TGTGCCAGCAGCCTAGGACAGGGTGCGAAAGAGACCCAGTACTTC.